This T cell receptor (beta chain) was documented in a study of preoperative IRX-2 immunotherapy in early breast cancer (dated by TCRdb to the late 2010s). Comments on this clone: Its recognized antigen is unknown. Base qualities were left out, and no much larger clone turns up one base away.

Read against the paper, the sample's treatment or condition label means: preoperative locoregional IRX-2 cytokine immunotherapy. The samples were obtained from a phase Ib study that tested preoperative, locoregional IRX-2 cytokine immunotherapy meant to prime immune responses. The donors were early-stage breast cancer patients who were given IRX-2 prior to surgery. The library was obtained by the immunoSEQ multiplex PCR assay. TCRdb took this table from immuneACCESS and kept in-frame rearrangements with V and J called. Such tables lack part of the clones; where checked against another copy, unresolved V genes explain under half of the gap, and the rest is unexplained. The table for this sample lists 1,500 or so clones; around three fifths of them were counted only once. Of the sample, roughly 12% is held by the ten largest clones. From cysteine to phenylalanine, the CDR3 is 17 amino acids long. Only the CDR3 part of the read is kept: 51 bases, read in frame from the first base. The junction shows trimming of 5 bases on V and 0 bases on J, plus 19 bases between the germline ends. CDR1 and CDR2 (SGHNT, YENEEA) derive from the germline V gene.

Recombination connected TRBV11-3 to TRBJ1-1; the D gene cannot be resolved reliably. The material sequenced was tumor tissue, taken before IRX-2 immunotherapy. The receptor was isolated from a human donor with breast cancer. The CDR3 loop reads CASSISRAGRLNTEAFF. The bases read TGTGCCAGCAGCATATCTAGGGCGGGGAGGTTGAACACTGAAGCTTTCTTT.